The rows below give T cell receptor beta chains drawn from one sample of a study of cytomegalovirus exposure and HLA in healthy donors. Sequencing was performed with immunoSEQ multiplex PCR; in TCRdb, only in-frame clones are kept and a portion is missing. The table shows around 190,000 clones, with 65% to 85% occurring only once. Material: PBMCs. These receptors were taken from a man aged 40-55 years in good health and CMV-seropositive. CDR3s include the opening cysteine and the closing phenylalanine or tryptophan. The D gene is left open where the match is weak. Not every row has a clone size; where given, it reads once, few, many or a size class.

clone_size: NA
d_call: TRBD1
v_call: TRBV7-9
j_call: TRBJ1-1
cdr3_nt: TGTGCCAGCAGCAAGGCCGGGACAGGGTTAAACACTGAAGCTTTCTTT
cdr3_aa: CASSKAGTGLNTEAFF

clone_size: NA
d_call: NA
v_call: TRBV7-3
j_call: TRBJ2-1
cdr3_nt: TGTGCCAGCAGCCCTCAGACACTTTTCAGCTCCTACAATGAGCAGTTCTTC
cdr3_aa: CASSPQTLFSSYNEQFF

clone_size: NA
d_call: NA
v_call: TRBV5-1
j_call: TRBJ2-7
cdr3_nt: TGCGCCAGCAGCGACACTAGCTCCTACGAGCAGTACTTC
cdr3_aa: CASSDTSSYEQYF

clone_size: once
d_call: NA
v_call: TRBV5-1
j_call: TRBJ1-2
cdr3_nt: TGCGCCAGCTCGAGTAGCGGCAGTCTTGACTATGGCTACACCTTC
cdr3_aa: CASSSSGSLDYGYTF

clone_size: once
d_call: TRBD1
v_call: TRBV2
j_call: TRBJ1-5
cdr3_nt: TGTGCCAGCAGTTCTGGACAGGGGGGCGGTCAGCCCCAGCATTTT
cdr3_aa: CASSSGQGGGQPQHF

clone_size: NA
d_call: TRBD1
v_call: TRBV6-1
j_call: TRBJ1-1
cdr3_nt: TGTGCCAGCAGTGTTGGGACAGGGGGGAACACTGAAGCTTTCTTT
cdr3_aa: CASSVGTGGNTEAFF

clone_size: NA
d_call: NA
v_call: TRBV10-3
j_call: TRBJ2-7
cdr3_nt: TGTGCCATCGGATCTAGCGCAGCTAAAAAGGGGCTGATAACCTACGAGCAGTACTTC
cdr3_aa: CAIGSSAAKKGLITYEQYF

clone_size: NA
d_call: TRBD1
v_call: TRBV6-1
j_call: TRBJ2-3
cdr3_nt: TGTGCCAGCAGTGCCTATGGGGGGGACAGGGGTGATACGCAGTATTTT
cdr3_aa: CASSAYGGDRGDTQYF

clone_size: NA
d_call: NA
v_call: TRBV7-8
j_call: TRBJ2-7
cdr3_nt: TGTGCCAGCAGCATGAGCTCCTACGAGCAGTACTTC
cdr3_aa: CASSMSSYEQYF

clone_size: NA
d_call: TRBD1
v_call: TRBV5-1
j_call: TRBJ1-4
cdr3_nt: TGCGCCAGCAGCACGGGACAGGCAACTAATGAAAAACTGTTTTTT
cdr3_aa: CASSTGQATNEKLFF

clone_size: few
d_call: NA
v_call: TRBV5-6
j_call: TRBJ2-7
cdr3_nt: TGTGCCAGCAGCTTGGGCCCGGGCGAGCAGTACTTC
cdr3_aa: CASSLGPGEQYF

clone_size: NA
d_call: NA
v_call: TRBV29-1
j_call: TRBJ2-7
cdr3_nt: TGCAGCGTCCACACGGGTTACGAGCAGTACTTC
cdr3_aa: CSVHTGYEQYF

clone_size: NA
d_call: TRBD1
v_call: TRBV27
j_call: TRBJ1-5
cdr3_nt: TGTGCCAGCAGTCCGGGTGACAGGGGAGACCAGCCCCAGCATTTT
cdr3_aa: CASSPGDRGDQPQHF

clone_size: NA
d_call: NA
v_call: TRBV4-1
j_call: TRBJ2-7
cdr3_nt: TGCGCCAGCAGCCAAGCCGACACGAGCTCCTACGAGCAGTACTTC
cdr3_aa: CASSQADTSSYEQYF

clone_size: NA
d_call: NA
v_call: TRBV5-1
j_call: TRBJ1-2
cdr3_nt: TGTGCCAGCAGCTCCCGTTTTAATGGCTACACCTTC
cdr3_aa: CASSSRFNGYTF

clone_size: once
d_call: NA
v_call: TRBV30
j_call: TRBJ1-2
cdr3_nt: TGTGCCTGGGGCTCGGACAGCTATGGCTACACCTTC
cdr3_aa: CAWGSDSYGYTF

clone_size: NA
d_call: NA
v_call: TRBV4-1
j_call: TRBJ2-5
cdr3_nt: TGCGCCAGCAGCCAAGAGAGGGCCACCGTAGGGCGAGAGACCCAGTACTTC
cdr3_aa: CASSQERATVGRETQYF

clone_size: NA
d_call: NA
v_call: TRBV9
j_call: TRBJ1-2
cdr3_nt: TGTGCCAGTAACAGGGACCCGAACTATGGCTACACCTTC
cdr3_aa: CASNRDPNYGYTF

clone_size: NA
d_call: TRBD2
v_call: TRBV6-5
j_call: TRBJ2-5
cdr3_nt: TGTGCCAGCAGTTACTCGGGTGCGGGAGCCCCAGAGACCCAGTACTTC
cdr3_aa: CASSYSGAGAPETQYF

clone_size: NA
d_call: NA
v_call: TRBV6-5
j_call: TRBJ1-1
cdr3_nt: TGTGCCAGCAGGTGGGGGCTGAACACTGAAGCTTTCTTT
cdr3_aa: CASRWGLNTEAFF

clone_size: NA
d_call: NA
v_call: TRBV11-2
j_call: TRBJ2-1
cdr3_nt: TGTGCCAGCAGCTTAGAAAGGGGCGGGAGAGGGGGCAATGAGCAGTTCTTC
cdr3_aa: CASSLERGGRGGNEQFF

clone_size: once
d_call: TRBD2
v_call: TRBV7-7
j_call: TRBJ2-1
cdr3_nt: TGTGCTAGCAGCTTAAAGGCGAGCGGGAGTGGTGAGCAGTTCTTC
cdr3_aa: CASSLKASGSGEQFF

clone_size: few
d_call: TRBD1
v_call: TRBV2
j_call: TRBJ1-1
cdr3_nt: TGTGCCAGCAGTTTTACAGGGGCGGACACTGAAGCTTTCTTT
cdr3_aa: CASSFTGADTEAFF

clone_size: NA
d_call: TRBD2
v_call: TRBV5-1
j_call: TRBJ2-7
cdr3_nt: TGCGCCAGCAGCTCTACTAGCGGGGCTTCGAACGAGCAGTACTTC
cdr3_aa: CASSSTSGASNEQYF

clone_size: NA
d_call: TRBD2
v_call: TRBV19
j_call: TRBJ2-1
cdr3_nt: TGTGCCAGTAGTCTCTTAGCGGGAGAGCCGGTCAATGAGCAGTTCTTC
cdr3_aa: CASSLLAGEPVNEQFF

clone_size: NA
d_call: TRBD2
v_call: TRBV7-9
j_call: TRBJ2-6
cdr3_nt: TGTGCCGCCCAGCGGGGGGCGGGCAACGTCCTGACTTTC
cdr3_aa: CAAQRGAGNVLTF

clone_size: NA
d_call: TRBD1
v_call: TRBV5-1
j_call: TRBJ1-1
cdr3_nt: TGCGCCAGCAGCTCACAGGGGTACGGGACTGAAGCTTTCTTT
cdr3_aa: CASSSQGYGTEAFF

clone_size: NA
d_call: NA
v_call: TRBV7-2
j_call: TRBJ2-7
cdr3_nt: TGTGCCAGCAGCCTCGACAAGTTGTCCTACGAGCAGTACTTC
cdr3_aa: CASSLDKLSYEQYF

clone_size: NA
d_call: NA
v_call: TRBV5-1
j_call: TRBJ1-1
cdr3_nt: TGCGCCAGCAGCTTGGCCGCGGGAGGGAACGCTGAAGCTTTCTTT
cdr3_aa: CASSLAAGGNAEAFF

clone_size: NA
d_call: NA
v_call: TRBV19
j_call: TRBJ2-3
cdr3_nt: TGTGCCAGTAGCCCGGATTGGGGCACGCAGTATTTT
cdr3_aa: CASSPDWGTQYF

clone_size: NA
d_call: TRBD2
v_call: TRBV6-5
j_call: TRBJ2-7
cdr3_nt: TGTGCCAGCAAAGGTAGCGGGCTTTACGAGCAGTACTTC
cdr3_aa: CASKGSGLYEQYF